The 15 T cell receptor beta chains below all came from one sample that was sequenced in a study of technical replicates of blood from several donors. This table comes from immunoSEQ multiplex PCR, and its TCRdb copy is limited to in-frame clones, with some not included. The sample contains 83,000 or so clones, roughly nine tenths of which appear only once. The specimen was T cells isolated from PBMCs. The receptors come from a human donor in good health.

The rearrangement joins TRBV9 to TRBJ1-3; D might be TRBD1 (6 bases). CDR3 size: 16 residues. Germline CDR1 and CDR2: SGDLS and YYNGEE. Trimming stripped 0 bases from V and 0 bases from J, with 10 bases between. The CDR3 bases are TGTGCCAGCAGCGTAGCAAGGGGGTCCTCTGGAAACACCATATATTTT. It is translated as CASSVARGSSGNTIYF.

The chain has TRBV16 and TRBJ1-1; D might be TRBD1 (6 bases). The V and J ends lost 5 bases and 4 bases respectively, with 11 bases between them. Germline values: CDR1 KGHSY, CDR2 FQNENV. The CDR3 has 13 amino acids. The CDR3 sequence is CASSKGGATEAFF. The CDR3 bases are TGTGCCAGCAGCAAAGGGGGGGCCACTGAAGCTTTCTTT.

V is TRBV2 and J is TRBJ1-5, with 8 bases that match TRBD1. J gave up 6 bases and V 7 bases, and 8 bases lay outside the gene matches. The germline CDR1 and CDR2 sequences are SNHLY and FYNNEI. The CDR3 has 14 amino acids. Here the CDR3 reads CASTSGTGGQPQHF. In nucleotides, the CDR3 is TGTGCCAGCACCTCAGGGACAGGTGGTCAGCCCCAGCATTTT.

This clone appeared a few times. This chain links TRBV29-1 with TRBJ2-1; no definite D call. The CDR3 runs 12 residues. Germline loops: CDR1 SQVTM, CDR2 ANQGSEA. V was cut by 7 bases and J by 6 bases, with 13 bases left in between. This chain's CDR3 is CSGQLTGNEQFF. For the CDR3, the DNA is TGCAGCGGCCAGTTGACGGGCAATGAGCAGTTCTTC.

The V and J genes are TRBV7-9 and TRBJ1-1, with a weak D call TRBD1 (6 bases). V gave up 5 bases and J gave up 1 base, with 11 bases separating them. Germline values: CDR1 SEHNR, CDR2 FQNEAQ (reference sequence). The CDR3 totals 14 residues. The CDR3 is CASSQGSWNTEAFF. CDR3 sequence (DNA): TGTGCCAGCAGCCAGGGGAGCTGGAACACTGAAGCTTTCTTT.

V is TRBV2 and J is TRBJ1-4; 8 bases align to TRBD1. With 2 bases clipped from V and 7 bases from J, the junction kept 9 bases outside the gene matches. Germline V gives CDR1 SNHLY, CDR2 FYNNEI. The CDR3 is 16 amino acids. CDR3 sequence reads: CASSEWGQAKAEKLFF. The CDR3 nucleotides are TGTGCCAGCAGTGAATGGGGACAGGCGAAAGCTGAAAAACTGTTTTTT.

The rearrangement joins TRBV6-1 to TRBJ1-3; D ambiguous. Germline CDR1 and CDR2: MNHNS and SASEGT. CDR3 length equals 15 residues. V dropped 2 bases and J dropped 0 bases, with 8 bases sitting between them. CDR3 residues: CASSEPGFSGNTIYF. DNA of the CDR3: TGTGCCAGCAGTGAACCGGGGTTCTCTGGAAACACCATATATTTT.

In nucleotides, the CDR3 is TGTGCCAGCAGCCCCCTGGGGGCAGGGGACAATGAGCAGTTCTTC. It codes for CASSPLGAGDNEQFF. The chain links TRBV11-3 to TRBJ2-1, with a tentative D call TRBD1 (6 bases). The V end was cut by 5 bases, the J end by 5 bases, with 16 bases between. CDR1 and CDR2 from the germline V gene are SGHNT and YENEEA. The CDR3 sequence is 15 residues long.

This clone has just one count. The chain uses TRBV6-6 and TRBJ2-1, with TRBD2 matching over 10 bases. The CDR3 covers 15 residues. The V gene end was trimmed by 6 bases and the J gene end by 5 bases; junction bases not matched to a gene: 7. Germline V gene sequence: CDR1 MNHNY, CDR2 SVGAGI (reference sequence). In DNA form, the CDR3 reads TGTGCCAGCAGCCCGAGGACTAGCGGTGACAATGAGCAGTTCTTC. As protein: CASSPRTSGDNEQFF.

V gene TRBV5-1 combines with J gene TRBJ2-1; TRBD2 aligns across 8 bases. This CDR3 has 16 amino acids. Germline V gene sequence: CDR1 SGHRS, CDR2 YFSETQ. Trimming took 1 base from V and 2 from J; bases not matched to a gene: 5. The CDR3 region has the DNA TGCGCCAGCAGCTTGTTGGGTAGCGGGACCTACAATGAGCAGTTCTTC. This sequence encodes CASSLLGSGTYNEQFF.

This clone has just one count. This chain joins TRBV6-1 and TRBJ1-2; a possible D gene is TRBD1 (6 bases). V gave up 3 bases and J gave up 4 bases, with 9 bases separating them. The CDR3 is 13 amino acids. Looked up from germline, CDR1 is MNHNS and CDR2 is SASEGT. The CDR3 coding sequence is TGTGCCAGCAGTGATAACAGGGCCTATGGCTACACCTTC. It yields the protein CASSDNRAYGYTF.

Comments on this clone: Because the CDR3's place on the DNA is in doubt, the DNA is left out and the CDR3 is given as listed by TCRdb. This chain uses TRBV27 with TRBJ2-4; TRBD2 is the table's D call and was not checked against the DNA. Termini included, the CDR3 measures 12 amino acids. Germline lookup yields CDR1 MNHEY and CDR2 SMNVEV (reference sequence). The CDR3 loop is CASSSSGLIQYF.

This chain uses TRBV6-9 with TRBJ1-3; D ambiguous. The germline V gene encodes CDR1 MNHGY and CDR2 SVAAGI. V dropped 3 bases and J dropped 0 bases, with 6 bases sitting between them. This CDR3 contains 14 residues. As DNA, the CDR3 is TGTGCCAGCAGTTACACGAGCTCTGGAAACACCATATATTTT. Protein product: CASSYTSSGNTIYF.

The V and J genes are TRBV2 and TRBJ2-5, with 8 bases that match TRBD2. Germline V CDR1 and CDR2: SNHLY, FYNNEI. Germline trimming cut 7 bases from V and 5 bases from J; bases unmatched to any gene: 6. The CDR3 covers 13 residues. CDR3 nucleotide sequence: TGTGCCAGCAAAGCGGGGGCCGGGGAGACCCAGTACTTC. As protein: CASKAGAGETQYF.

The V call is TRBV10-2, the J call TRBJ1-1; D is undetermined. Trimming left V 11 bases short and J 6 bases short, with 19 bases between. Germline V gene data show CDR1 as WSHSY and CDR2 as SAAADI. CDR3 length: 13 residues. CDR3 bases: TGCGCCTCTAAACAGCGGGAGATCGCTGAAGCTTTCTTT. It yields the protein CASKQREIAEAFF.